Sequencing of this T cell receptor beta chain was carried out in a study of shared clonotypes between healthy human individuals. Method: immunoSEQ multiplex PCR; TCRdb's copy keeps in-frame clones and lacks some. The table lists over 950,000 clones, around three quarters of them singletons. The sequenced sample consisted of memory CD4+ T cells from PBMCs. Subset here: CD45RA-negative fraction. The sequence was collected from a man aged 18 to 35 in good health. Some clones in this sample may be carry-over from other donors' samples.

This CDR3 reads CASTRQGTKGETQYF. CDR3 DNA sequence: TGTGCCAGCACCCGACAGGGGACAAAGGGGGAGACCCAGTACTTC. This chain uses TRBV7-2 with TRBJ2-5, with TRBD1 matching 8 bases. This CDR3 contains 15 residues. Trimming took 7 bases from V and 5 from J; bases not matched to a gene: 12. The germline V gene encodes CDR1 SGHTA and CDR2 FQGNSA. Full variable domain (missing parts from reference TRBV7-2 and TRBJ2-5): GAGVSQSPSNKVTEKGKDVELRCDPISGHTALYWYRQSLGQGLEFLIYFQGNSAPDKSGLPSDRFSAERTGGSVSTLTIQRTQQEDSAVYLCASTRQGTKGETQYFGPGTRLLVL.